This T cell receptor beta chain appears in the sequencing data of a study of blood T cell repertoires in COVID-19. The CDR3 length is 15 residues. Germline CDR1 reads LGHDT; CDR2 reads YNNKEL (reference sequence). As regards this clone: Germline and junction disagree at one end, which may indicate a read error. The identical CDR3 is also encoded by other nucleotide sequences in the sample.

Authors' data handling: Nucleated cell counts were estimated from reference gene primer amplification. Assay: immunoSEQ multiplex PCR; the TCRdb copy retains only in-frame clones and omits some. V and J calls plus clone size are reproduced from that table; the DNA served to infer D and trimming. This sample carries roughly 60,000 clones, approximately 85% of them seen once, and the ten largest clones take 15% to 20%. The origin of this receptor is a human donor in a cohort sampled during active COVID-19. The sequencing sample was made of peripheral blood. The chain links TRBV3-1 (or the pseudogene TRBV3-2) to TRBJ1-6, with TRBD1 matching over 10 bases. The CDR3 protein is CASSEGTGVNSPLHF. CDR3 DNA sequence: TGCGCCAGCAGCGAGGGGACAGGGGTTAATTCACCCCTCCACTTT.